The source of this TCR beta chain is a study of shared clonotypes between healthy human individuals (dated by TCRdb to 2018 to 2021). Background on the whole study: Three men and two women, aged 18 to 49 years, made up the cohort. For each donor, three plates each were used for CD4 naive and CD4 memory, two plates were used for CD8 naive, and one plate was used for CD8 memory. Each donor's leukapheresis produced roughly between roughly 0.9 and 9 billion PBMCs. Libraries were prepared and TCR repertoires were sequenced by different laboratories using diverse techniques, in order to increase sequencing depth and limit assay-specific biases. Blood TCR repertoires of several healthy adults were deeply sequenced to estimate repertoire size and the extent of clonotype sharing between individuals.

The donors were healthy, HIV-negative adults with no recently reported acute infections or vaccinations. Only Caucasian adults living in Nashville, Tennessee, USA were represented among the donors. CD4+ T cells were enriched by magnetic negative selection, after which naive cells were positively selected on CD45RA and the negative fraction was taken as the memory subset. Blood was obtained by leukapheresis, after which PBMCs were separated by Ficoll-Histopaque density gradient centrifugation and cryopreserved in liquid nitrogen vapor phase. Analytical flow cytometry was used to check the purity and quantity of each magnetically sorted T cell population. Genomic DNA was isolated from every sorted fraction and measured by UV absorbance on a Nanodrop 2000c. There are 15 amino acids in the CDR3, from cysteine to phenylalanine inclusive. Only the CDR3 part of the read is kept: 45 bases, read in frame from the first base. Relative to germline, V is 4 bases shorter and J is 4 bases shorter, with 16 bases between their ends. From the germline V gene, CDR1 is MDHEN and CDR2 is SYDVKM.

Using the deep immunoSEQ assay, TCR CDR3 regions were amplified from genomic DNA by multiplex PCR. Extracted genomic DNA from each cell subset was spread evenly across all wells of several immunoSEQ 96-well plates, with each plate serving as a replicate. For sorted subsets, each replicate PCR was loaded with about 0.2 ug genomic DNA, equivalent to 30,000 or so T cell genomes. Purified libraries were measured with a Qubit 3.0 fluorometer, size-checked on a Bioanalyzer 2100, and measured again with the KAPA Library Quantification kit. A separate single-read 150-cycle Illumina NextSeq 550 flow cell was used to sequence each immunoSEQ 96-well plate. Concerning the study's data processing: Because the immunoSEQ output held only junctional sequences and lacked quality scores, the filtering could not match the filtering applied to full-length reads. To assign V/J genes and CDR3, sequences were annotated using PyIR, a Python wrapper for IgBLAST v1.9, with IMGT germline references. Reads were filtered out if the reads had weak V/J assignments (E-value above 1e-6), no CDR3, stop codons, out-of-frame junctions, or ambiguous translated residues. V3J clonotypes were defined as sequences sharing the same inferred V gene, J gene, and CDR3 amino acid sequence. The percentage overlap between two repertoires was calculated by dividing the number of shared unique clonotypes by the size of the smaller repertoire. RTK rarefaction, the Chao1 estimator, and Recon v2.1 estimates of unobserved clonotypes were used to assess repertoire richness. For all TCRbeta clonotypes obtained by the gDNA method from four donors, generation probabilities were computed with OLGA. Not all clones reach the TCRdb copy of this immuneACCESS table, which keeps in-frame sequences only. Checked studies attribute under half of the gap to unresolved V genes and leave the rest unexplained. Clone size and the V and J calls come from that table; the DNA yielded D and trimming. Recorded for this sample are about 2.4 million clones; 90% to 95% of them occurred a single time. Clones ranked in the top ten supply 0.36% of the sample.

For this clone: Its antigen remains unidentified. Base qualities are not provided; no much larger clone lies one nucleotide away.

On the study overall, not on this receptor specifically: Pairwise subsampling led to the expectation that sequencing depth would affect the degree of clonotype sharing among donors. Compared with non-shared clonotypes, the clonotypes found in all four sorted-subset donors had higher generation probabilities. When a handful of donors were compared, the shared fraction of clonotypes was around 5.1% for naive CD4, about 4% for naive CD8, more than 2% for memory CD4, and about 0.36% for memory CD8. Sampling was restricted to blood, and TCR repertoires in tissues likely differ from the TCR repertoires found in blood. Rarefaction of sorted-subset datasets indicated incomplete sequencing despite the large sequencing depth. Because the study included a small number of donors, the genetic and exposure-history diversity represented was limited. Naive subsets generally had larger estimated clonotype richness than memory subsets did.

Sequenced: naive CD4+ T cells from PBMCs. In the paper's terms, the cell subset or site label means: CD45RA+ positively selected. This receptor chain uses TRBV28 and TRBJ1-2; TRBD1 is a possible D gene, resting on 5 matching bases. The receptor was isolated from a man between 18 and 35 years old in good health. Some clones in this sample may be carry-over from other donors' samples. In nucleotides, the sequence is TGTGCCAGCAGTTCCCAGGGATTTCGGGGCTATGGCTACACCTTC. It translates as CASSSQGFRGYGYTF.